Below are 18 T cell receptor beta chains sequenced from a single sample in a study of blood T cell repertoires in COVID-19. Sequencing used immunoSEQ multiplex PCR; TCRdb keeps in-frame clones, though not all of them. Of roughly 110,000 clones listed, approximately 80% were seen once; the top ten hold 11% to 15%. The sequenced sample was peripheral blood. The source is a woman aged 60 to 75 with acute or convalescent COVID-19.

The chain has TRBV23-1 and TRBJ1-1; 10 bases align to TRBD1. TRBV23-1 has ORF status, its function being uncertain. There are 15 residues in the CDR3. V gave up 2 bases and J gave up 4 bases; unmatched junction bases: 4. The CDR3 coding sequence is TGCGCCAGCAGTCAAGGGGACAGGGGATGCACTGAAGCTTTCTTT. Translation gives CASSQGDRGCTEAFF.

This chain connects TRBV4-1 to TRBJ1-6, with TRBD1 identical over 8 bases. V shed 2 bases, J shed 0 bases, and the junction held 9 bases outside the gene matches. Germline assignment: CDR1 MGHRA and CDR2 YSYEKL. There are 19 residues in the CDR3. Here the CDR3 reads CASSQSHRTGSSYNSPLHF. CDR3 DNA sequence: TGCGCCAGCAGCCAATCTCATCGGACAGGGAGCTCCTATAATTCACCCCTCCACTTT.

The chain combines TRBV7-9 with TRBJ1-3, with D perhaps matching TRBD1 (6 bases). This CDR3 region has 16 residues. Trimming removed 3 bases from V and 0 bases from J, with 12 bases in between. CDR1 and CDR2 from the germline V gene are SEHNR and FQNEAQ (reference sequence). The CDR3 loop reads CASSFEPGVSGNTIYF. Written as DNA, the CDR3 is TGTGCCAGCAGCTTTGAACCAGGGGTCTCTGGAAACACCATATATTTT.

CDR3 in DNA: TGTGCCAGTAGCGTATCAAGGACTACAAACAATGAGCAGTTCTTC. This gives the protein CASSVSRTTNNEQFF. V gene TRBV19 combines with J gene TRBJ2-1; a possible D gene is TRBD2 (6 bases). The CDR3 covers 15 residues. CDR1 is LNHDA and CDR2 is SQIVND in the germline V gene (reference sequence). With 6 bases removed from V and 5 bases from J, the gap between germline ends came to 17 bases.

This clone was seen once. This sequence joins TRBV19 and TRBJ2-7; 9 positions agree with TRBD1. Germline loops: CDR1 LNHDA, CDR2 SQIVND (reference sequence). The CDR3 length is 13 residues. With 4 bases clipped from V and 3 bases from J, the junction kept 1 base outside the gene matches. CDR3 loop: CASSTTGGYEQYF. CDR3 nucleotide sequence: TGTGCCAGTAGTACGACAGGGGGCTACGAGCAGTACTTC.

In nucleotides, the CDR3 is TGTGCCAGCAGCAAACAGGGGGGCACTGAAGCTTTCTTT. Translation: CASSKQGGTEAFF. The chain combines TRBV3-1 (or the pseudogene TRBV3-2) with TRBJ1-1, with TRBD1 matching over 8 bases. J lost 4 bases, V lost 5 bases, and 3 bases had no gene match. CDR1 is LGHDT and CDR2 is YNNKEL in the germline V gene (reference sequence). This CDR3 has 13 residues.

This chain uses TRBV6-5 with TRBJ2-2; 7 bases line up with TRBD1. Germline-derived CDR1 and CDR2 are MNHEY and SVGAGI. Unmatched junction bases numbered 11, after V lost 6 bases and J lost 7 bases. The CDR3 runs 15 residues. The CDR3 nucleotides are TGTGCCAGCAGGGCCGACAGGGAATGGGACGGGGAGCTGTTTTTT. The encoded protein is CASRADREWDGELFF.

This chain joins TRBV30 and TRBJ2-3, with TRBD1 matching 7 bases. The CDR3 has 14 amino acids. Trimming at V came to 2 bases and at J to 2 bases, leaving 4 bases not matched to a gene. Germline V gene sequence: CDR1 GTSNPN, CDR2 SVGIG (reference sequence). This chain's CDR3 is CAWSSGTDTDTQYF. CDR3 bases: TGTGCCTGGAGTAGTGGGACAGACACAGATACGCAGTATTTT.

V usage is TRBV18 and J usage is TRBJ2-6; D is unclear. Germline CDR1 and CDR2: KGHSH and LQKENI. The CDR3 covers 14 residues. Trimming took off 4 bases at V and 1 base at J, with 5 bases between the two ends. This chain's CDR3 is CASSRVSGANVLTF. Written as DNA, the CDR3 is TGTGCCAGCTCACGCGTTTCTGGGGCCAACGTCCTGACTTTC.

The chain carries TRBV7-9 and TRBJ1-4; D is undetermined. The germline gives CDR1 SEHNR, CDR2 FQNEAQ (reference sequence). The CDR3 has 15 amino acids. Trimming took off 4 bases at V and 8 bases at J, with 17 bases between the two ends. CDR3 in DNA: TGTGCCAGCAGCTCCACCGGGCTATCGGGGGAAAAACTGTTTTTT. Protein product: CASSSTGLSGEKLFF.

The rearrangement links TRBV28 to TRBJ1-2; D not certain. Germline CDR1 reads MDHEN; CDR2 reads SYDVKM. The CDR3 length is 10 residues. Trimming pared 3 bases from V and 7 bases from J, leaving 3 bases between. Here the CDR3 reads CASSFVGYTF. The CDR3 DNA sequence: TGTGCCAGCAGTTTCGTTGGCTACACCTTC.

J is TRBJ2-7 and V is TRBV2, with D unresolved. Germline lookup yields CDR1 SNHLY and CDR2 FYNNEI. Between the trimmed V and J ends, which lost 4 bases and 3 bases, there was a span of 22 bases. This CDR3 is 17 amino acids long. The CDR3 reads CASSVSPDSRSGYEQYF. The CDR3 DNA is TGTGCCAGCAGTGTATCCCCTGACTCCCGCTCGGGCTACGAGCAGTACTTC.

The chain uses TRBV15 and TRBJ2-3, with TRBD2 matching over 10 bases. V was pared by 1 base and J by 2 bases, with 6 bases of the junction left unmatched. The CDR3 is 17 amino acids. The germline V gene encodes CDR1 LNHNV and CDR2 YYDKDF (reference sequence). The CDR3 spells CATSRVISGGLTDTQYF. The CDR3 DNA follows: TGTGCCACCAGCAGAGTTATTAGCGGGGGGCTCACAGATACGCAGTATTTT.

Only one count was recorded for this clone. J is TRBJ2-1 and V is TRBV28; 7 nucleotides line up with TRBD1. This CDR3 has 12 amino acids. Losses at the gene ends were 5 bases for V and 9 bases for J; bases not matched to a gene: 4. Germline V gives CDR1 MDHEN, CDR2 SYDVKM. The CDR3 DNA sequence: TGTGCCAGCAGTCCACAGGGGCGTGAGCAGTTCTTC. Its protein is CASSPQGREQFF.

The rearrangement links TRBV25-1 to TRBJ1-3; 7 bases agree with TRBD1. CDR3 length: 16 residues. The V segment lost 2 bases and the J segment 0 bases; nucleotides outside the gene matches: 4. Looked up from germline, CDR1 is MGHDK and CDR2 is SYGVNS. In nucleotides, the CDR3 is TGTGCCAGCAGTGAACCGGGACAGCGCTCTGGAAACACCATATATTTT. Protein product: CASSEPGQRSGNTIYF.

The J gene is TRBJ1-1, the V gene TRBV7-8, with 9 bases identical to TRBD1. CDR1 SGHVS and CDR2 FQNEAQ come from the germline V gene. Germline trimming cut 4 bases from V and 3 bases from J; bases unmatched to any gene: 6. The CDR3 covers 15 residues. CDR3 bases: TGTGCCAGCAGCTCCGGGACAGGGATGTACACTGAAGCTTTCTTT. Translated: CASSSGTGMYTEAFF.

V usage is TRBV19 and J usage is TRBJ2-3; TRBD2 aligns across 13 bases. Germline V CDR1 and CDR2: LNHDA, SQIVND (reference sequence). Unmatched junction bases numbered 11, after V lost 5 bases and J lost 6 bases. The CDR3 spans 17 residues. The CDR3 region has the DNA TGTGCCAGTAGTCTGCAACTAGCGGGGGGGCCTAGGGATACGCAGTATTTT. It yields the protein CASSLQLAGGPRDTQYF. Combining the CDR3 with reference TRBV19 and TRBJ2-3 gives the whole variable domain DGGITQSPKYLFRKEGQNVTLSCEQNLNHDAMYWYRQDPGQGLRLIYYSQIVNDFQKGDIAEGYSVSREKKESFPLTVTSAQKNPTAFYLCASSLQLAGGPRDTQYFGPGTRLTVL.

The chain links TRBV6-5 to TRBJ1-2; D is unclear. The CDR3 loop spans 15 amino acids. V lost 0 bases to trimming and J lost 9 bases, with 17 bases between them. Germline V gene data show CDR1 as MNHEY and CDR2 as SVGAGI. CDR3 in amino acids: CASSYSNAPAVRYTF. As DNA, the CDR3 is TGTGCCAGCAGTTACTCGAACGCCCCCGCAGTGCGCTACACCTTC.